This section outlines one T cell receptor beta chain sequence together with its context. Antigen specificity is unknown. This record belongs to a study of T cell responses to AZD1222 COVID-19 vaccine. The germline V and J ends were trimmed by 1 base and 7 bases, with 19 bases remaining between them. The CDR3 length is 17 residues. Germline-derived CDR1 and CDR2 are PRHDT and FYEKMQ (reference sequence). The table came from immunoSEQ multiplex PCR; TCRdb's copy has only in-frame clones and leaves some out. The sample consists of 65,000 to 85,000 clones, approximately 85% of them appearing once. Study results and caveats: Across the whole spike, CD4 TCRs peaked at regions 160-218 and 743-854. Only six AZD1222 recipients tested seropositive at baseline. The study reported that nearly half of spike-specific TCRs target unmutated variant regions. Females made up more of the donors, who were largely white British, and clonal diversity may have come out too low.

Sequences were derived from peripheral blood, sampled 28 days after the second AZD1222 dose. The receptor's source is an adult who received the AZD1222 COVID-19 vaccine. The gene calls are TRBV13 and TRBJ2-2; D possibly corresponds to TRBD2 (5 bases). CDR3 DNA sequence: TGTGCCAGCAGCTTAGCTAGCAGAAGTCCGAAGGGCGGGGAGCTGTTTTTT. Translated, it gives CASSLASRSPKGGELFF.